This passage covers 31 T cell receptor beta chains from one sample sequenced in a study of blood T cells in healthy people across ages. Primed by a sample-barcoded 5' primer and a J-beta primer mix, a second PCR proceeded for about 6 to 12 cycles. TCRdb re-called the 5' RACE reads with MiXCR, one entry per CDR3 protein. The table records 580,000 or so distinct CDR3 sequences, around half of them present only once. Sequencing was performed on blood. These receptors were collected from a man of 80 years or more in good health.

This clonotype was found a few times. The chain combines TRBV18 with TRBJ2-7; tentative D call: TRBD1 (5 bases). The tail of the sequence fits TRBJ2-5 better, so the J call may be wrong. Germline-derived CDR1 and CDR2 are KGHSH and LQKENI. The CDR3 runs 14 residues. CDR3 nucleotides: TGTGCCAGCTCATTCTTGATCAGGGAAGAGACCCAGTACTTC. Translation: CASSFLIREETQYF.

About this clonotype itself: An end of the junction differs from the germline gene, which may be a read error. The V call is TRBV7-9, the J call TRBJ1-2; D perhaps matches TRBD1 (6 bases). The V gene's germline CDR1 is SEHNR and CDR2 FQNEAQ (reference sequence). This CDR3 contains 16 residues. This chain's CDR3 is CASGLGTAGAVYGYTF. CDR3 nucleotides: TGTGCCAGCGGCTTAGGGACCGCAGGGGCGGTTTATGGCTACACCTTC.

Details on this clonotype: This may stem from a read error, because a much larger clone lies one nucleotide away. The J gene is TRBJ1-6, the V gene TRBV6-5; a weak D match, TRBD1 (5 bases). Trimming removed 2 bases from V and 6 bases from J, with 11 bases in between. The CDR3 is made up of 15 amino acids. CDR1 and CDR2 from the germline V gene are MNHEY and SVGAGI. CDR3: CASSYQGRGNSPLHF. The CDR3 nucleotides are TGTGCCAGCAGTTACCAGGGACGGGGTAATTCACCCCTCCACTTT.

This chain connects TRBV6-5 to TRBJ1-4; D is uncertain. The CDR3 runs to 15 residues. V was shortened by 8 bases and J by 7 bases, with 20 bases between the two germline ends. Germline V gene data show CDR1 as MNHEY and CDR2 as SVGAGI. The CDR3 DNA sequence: TGTGCCAGCGGAGACCCCCCGGGTTCGACTGAAAAACTGTTTTTT. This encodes CASGDPPGSTEKLFF.

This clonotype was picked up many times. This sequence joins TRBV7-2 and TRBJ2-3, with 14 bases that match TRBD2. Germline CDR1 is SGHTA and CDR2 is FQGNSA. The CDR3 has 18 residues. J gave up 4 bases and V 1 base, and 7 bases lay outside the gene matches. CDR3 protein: CASSLVGTSGSKADTQYF. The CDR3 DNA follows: TGTGCCAGCAGCTTAGTGGGGACTAGCGGGAGCAAGGCAGATACGCAGTATTTT.

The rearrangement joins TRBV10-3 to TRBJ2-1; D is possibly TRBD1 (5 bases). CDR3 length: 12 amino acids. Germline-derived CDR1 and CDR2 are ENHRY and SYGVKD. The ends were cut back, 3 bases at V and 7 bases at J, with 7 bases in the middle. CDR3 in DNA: TGTGCCATCAGTGATGACAGAAATGAGCAGTTCTTC. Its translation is CAISDDRNEQFF.

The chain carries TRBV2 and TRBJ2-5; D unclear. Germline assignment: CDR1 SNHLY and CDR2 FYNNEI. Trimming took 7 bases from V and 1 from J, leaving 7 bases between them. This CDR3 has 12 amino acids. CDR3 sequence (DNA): TGTGCCAGCAACGGGCTCCAAGAGACCCAGTACTTC. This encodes CASNGLQETQYF.

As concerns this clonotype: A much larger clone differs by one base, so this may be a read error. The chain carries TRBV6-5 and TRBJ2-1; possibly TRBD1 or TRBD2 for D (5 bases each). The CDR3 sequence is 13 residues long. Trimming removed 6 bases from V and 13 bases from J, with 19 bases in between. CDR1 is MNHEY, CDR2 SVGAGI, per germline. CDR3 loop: CASSTVGVKTQFF. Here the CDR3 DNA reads TGTGCCAGCAGCACCGTGGGGGTGAAGACCCAGTTCTTC.

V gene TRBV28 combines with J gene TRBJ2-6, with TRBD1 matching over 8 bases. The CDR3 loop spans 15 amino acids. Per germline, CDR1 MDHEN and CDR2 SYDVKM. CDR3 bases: TGTGCTACCGGGACAGGCGCAACTGGGGCCAACGTCCTGACTTTC. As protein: CATGTGATGANVLTF.

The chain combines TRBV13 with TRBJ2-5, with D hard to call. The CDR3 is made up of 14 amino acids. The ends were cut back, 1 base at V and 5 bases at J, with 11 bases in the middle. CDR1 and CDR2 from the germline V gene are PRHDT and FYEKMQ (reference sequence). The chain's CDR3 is CASSLVRQSETQYF. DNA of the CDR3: TGTGCCAGCAGCTTAGTGAGGCAATCCGAGACCCAGTACTTC.

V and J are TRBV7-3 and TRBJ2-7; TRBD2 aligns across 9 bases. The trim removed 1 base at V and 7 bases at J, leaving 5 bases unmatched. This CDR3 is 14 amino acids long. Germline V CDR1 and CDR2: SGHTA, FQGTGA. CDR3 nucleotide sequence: TGTGCCAGCAGCTTAAGCGGGGGGGCCAATGAGCAGTACTTC. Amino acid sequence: CASSLSGGANEQYF.

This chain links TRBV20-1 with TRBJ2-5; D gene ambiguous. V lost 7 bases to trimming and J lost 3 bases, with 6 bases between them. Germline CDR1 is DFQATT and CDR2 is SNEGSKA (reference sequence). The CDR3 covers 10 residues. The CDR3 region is CSGTKETQYF. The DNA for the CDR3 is TGCAGTGGTACGAAAGAGACCCAGTACTTC.

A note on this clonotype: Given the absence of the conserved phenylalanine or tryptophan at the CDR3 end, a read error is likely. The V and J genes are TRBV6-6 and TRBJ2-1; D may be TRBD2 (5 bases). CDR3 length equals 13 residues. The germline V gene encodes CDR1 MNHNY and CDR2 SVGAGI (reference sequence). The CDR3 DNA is TGCGCCAGCAGTTACCCTAGCAAAGTTGAGCAGTTCGTC. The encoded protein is CASSYPSKVEQFV.

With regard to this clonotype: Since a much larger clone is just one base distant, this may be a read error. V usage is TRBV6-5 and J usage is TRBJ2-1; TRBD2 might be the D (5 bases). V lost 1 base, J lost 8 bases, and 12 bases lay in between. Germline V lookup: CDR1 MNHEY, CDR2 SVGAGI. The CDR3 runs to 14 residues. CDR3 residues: CASSYFLATDEQFF. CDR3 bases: TGTGCCAGCAGTTACTTCCTAGCAACCGATGAGCAGTTCTTC.

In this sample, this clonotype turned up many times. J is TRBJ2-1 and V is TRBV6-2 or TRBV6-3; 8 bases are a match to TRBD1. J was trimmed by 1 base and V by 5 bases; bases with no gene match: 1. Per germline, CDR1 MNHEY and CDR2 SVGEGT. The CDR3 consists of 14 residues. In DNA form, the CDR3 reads TGTGCCAGCAGTCGACAGGGGTCCTACAATGAGCAGTTCTTC. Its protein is CASSRQGSYNEQFF.

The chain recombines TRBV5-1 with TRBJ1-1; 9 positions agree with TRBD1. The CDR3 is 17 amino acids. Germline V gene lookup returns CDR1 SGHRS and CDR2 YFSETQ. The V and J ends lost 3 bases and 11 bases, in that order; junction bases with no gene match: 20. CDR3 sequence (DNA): TGCGCCAGCAGCTCAGTCCCGGGACAGGGTACCCTTAAGGAGGCTTTCTTT. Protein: CASSSVPGQGTLKEAFF.

Written as DNA, the CDR3 is TGTGCCAGCAGCCAACGACGCGCAGATACGCAGTATTTT. Translated: CASSQRRADTQYF. The V and J genes are TRBV7-9 and TRBJ2-3; no firm D call. CDR3 length: 13 residues. Trimming took 5 bases from V and 4 from J, leaving 10 bases between them. Germline CDR1 is SEHNR and CDR2 is FQNEAQ (reference sequence).

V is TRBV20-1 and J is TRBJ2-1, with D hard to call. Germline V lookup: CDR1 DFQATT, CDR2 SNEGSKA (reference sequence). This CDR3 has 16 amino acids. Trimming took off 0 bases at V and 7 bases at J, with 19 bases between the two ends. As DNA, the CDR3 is TGCAGTGCTAGAGATTTCGGGCCAACGAAAGGGAATGAGCAGTTCTTC. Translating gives CSARDFGPTKGNEQFF.

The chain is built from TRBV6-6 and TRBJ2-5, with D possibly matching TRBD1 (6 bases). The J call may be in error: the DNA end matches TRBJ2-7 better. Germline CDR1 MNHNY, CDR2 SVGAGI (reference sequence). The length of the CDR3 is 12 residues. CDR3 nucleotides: TGTGCCACGAAGGGGGACACCTACGAGCAGTACTTC. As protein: CATKGDTYEQYF.

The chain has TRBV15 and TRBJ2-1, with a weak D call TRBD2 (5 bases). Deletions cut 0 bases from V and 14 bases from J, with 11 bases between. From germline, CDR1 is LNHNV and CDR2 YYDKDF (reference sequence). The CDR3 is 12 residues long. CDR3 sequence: CATSRDMEVEFF. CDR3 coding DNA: TGTGCCACCAGCAGAGATATGGAGGTAGAGTTCTTC.

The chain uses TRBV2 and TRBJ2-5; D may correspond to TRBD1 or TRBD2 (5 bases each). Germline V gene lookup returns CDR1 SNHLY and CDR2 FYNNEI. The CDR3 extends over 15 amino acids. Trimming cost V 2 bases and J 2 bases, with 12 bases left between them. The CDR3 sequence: CASSELRGEQETQYF. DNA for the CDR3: TGTGCCAGCAGTGAACTGCGAGGGGAACAAGAGACCCAGTACTTC.

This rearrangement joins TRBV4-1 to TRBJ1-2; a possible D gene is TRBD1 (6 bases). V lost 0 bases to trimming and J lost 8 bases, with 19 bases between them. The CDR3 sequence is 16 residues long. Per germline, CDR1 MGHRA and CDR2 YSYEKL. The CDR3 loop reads CASSQDWGPSDSGYTF. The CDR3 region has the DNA TGCGCCAGCAGCCAAGATTGGGGGCCTTCGGATTCCGGCTACACCTTC.

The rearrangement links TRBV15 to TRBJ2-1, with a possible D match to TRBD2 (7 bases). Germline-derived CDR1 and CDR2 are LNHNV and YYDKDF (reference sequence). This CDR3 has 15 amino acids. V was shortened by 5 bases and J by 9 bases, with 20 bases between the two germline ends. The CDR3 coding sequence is TGTGCCACCAGCCCCGTGGGGGGGGCCCTTCGTGAGCAGTTCTTC. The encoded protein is CATSPVGGALREQFF.

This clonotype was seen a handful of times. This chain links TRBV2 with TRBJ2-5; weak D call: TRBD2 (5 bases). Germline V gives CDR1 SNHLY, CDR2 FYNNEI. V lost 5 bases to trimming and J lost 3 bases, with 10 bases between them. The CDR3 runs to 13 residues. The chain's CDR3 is CASSTRMEETQYF. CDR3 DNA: TGTGCCAGCAGTACTAGGATGGAAGAGACCCAGTACTTC.

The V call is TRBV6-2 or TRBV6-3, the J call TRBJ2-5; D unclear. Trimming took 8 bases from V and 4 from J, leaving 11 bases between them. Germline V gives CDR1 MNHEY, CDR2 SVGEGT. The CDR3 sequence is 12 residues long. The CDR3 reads CASGLVGETQYF. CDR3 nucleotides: TGTGCCAGCGGCCTGGTCGGAGAGACCCAGTACTTC.

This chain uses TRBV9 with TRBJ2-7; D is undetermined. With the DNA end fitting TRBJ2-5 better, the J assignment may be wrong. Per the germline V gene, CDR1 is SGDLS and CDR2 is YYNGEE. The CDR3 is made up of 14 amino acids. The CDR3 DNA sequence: TGTGCCAGCAGCGTTCTAGGAACTGAAGCGACCCAGTACTTC. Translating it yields CASSVLGTEATQYF.

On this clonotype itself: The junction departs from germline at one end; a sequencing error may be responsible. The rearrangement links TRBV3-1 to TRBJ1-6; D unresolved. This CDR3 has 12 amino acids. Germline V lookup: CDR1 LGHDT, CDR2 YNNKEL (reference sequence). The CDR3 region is CASSHLDSPPHF. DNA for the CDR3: TGTGCCAGCAGCCACCTCGATTCACCCCCCCACTTT.

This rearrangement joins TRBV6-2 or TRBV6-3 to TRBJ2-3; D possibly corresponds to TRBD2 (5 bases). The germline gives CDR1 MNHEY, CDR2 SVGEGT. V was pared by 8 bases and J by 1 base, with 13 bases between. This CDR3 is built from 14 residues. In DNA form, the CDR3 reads TGTGCCAGCGTACAAGGGAGAGGCACAGATACGCAGTATTTT. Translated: CASVQGRGTDTQYF.

This CDR3 is CATKDGTYGQETQYF. DNA of the CDR3: TGCGCCACGAAAGACGGCACCTACGGCCAAGAGACCCAGTACTTC. The chain is built from TRBV5-1 and TRBJ2-5, with no clear D. CDR3 length equals 15 residues. Germline V gene lookup returns CDR1 SGHRS and CDR2 YFSETQ. V was shortened by 9 bases and J by 1 base, with 19 bases between the two germline ends.

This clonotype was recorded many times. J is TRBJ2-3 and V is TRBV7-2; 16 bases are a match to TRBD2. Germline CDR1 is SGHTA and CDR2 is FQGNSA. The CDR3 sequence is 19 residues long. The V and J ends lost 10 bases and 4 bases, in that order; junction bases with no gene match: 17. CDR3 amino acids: CATPSQPGLAGGPADTQYF. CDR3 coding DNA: TGTGCCACTCCCTCCCAACCGGGACTAGCGGGGGGGCCAGCAGATACGCAGTATTTT.

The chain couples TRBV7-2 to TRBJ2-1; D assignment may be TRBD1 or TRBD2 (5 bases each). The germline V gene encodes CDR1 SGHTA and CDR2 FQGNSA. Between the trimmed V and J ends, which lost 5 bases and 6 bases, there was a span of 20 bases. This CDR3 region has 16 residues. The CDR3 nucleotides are TGTGCCAGCAGCCGGGACGGGGCGCCTGGGGGCAATGAGCAGTTCTTC. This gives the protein CASSRDGAPGGNEQFF.